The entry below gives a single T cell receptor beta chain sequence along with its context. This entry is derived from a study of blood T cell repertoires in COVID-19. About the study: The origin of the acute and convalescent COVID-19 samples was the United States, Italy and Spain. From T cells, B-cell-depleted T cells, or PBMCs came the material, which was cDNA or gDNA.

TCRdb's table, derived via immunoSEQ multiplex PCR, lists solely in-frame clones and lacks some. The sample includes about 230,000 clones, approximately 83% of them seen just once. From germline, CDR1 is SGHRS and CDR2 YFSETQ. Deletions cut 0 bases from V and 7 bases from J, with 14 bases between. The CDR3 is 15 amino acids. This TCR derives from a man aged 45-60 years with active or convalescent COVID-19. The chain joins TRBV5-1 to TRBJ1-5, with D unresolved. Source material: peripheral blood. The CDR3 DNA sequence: TGCGCCAGCAGCTTGGGTCCGGGGATGGGCCAGCCCCAGCATTTT. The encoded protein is CASSLGPGMGQPQHF.